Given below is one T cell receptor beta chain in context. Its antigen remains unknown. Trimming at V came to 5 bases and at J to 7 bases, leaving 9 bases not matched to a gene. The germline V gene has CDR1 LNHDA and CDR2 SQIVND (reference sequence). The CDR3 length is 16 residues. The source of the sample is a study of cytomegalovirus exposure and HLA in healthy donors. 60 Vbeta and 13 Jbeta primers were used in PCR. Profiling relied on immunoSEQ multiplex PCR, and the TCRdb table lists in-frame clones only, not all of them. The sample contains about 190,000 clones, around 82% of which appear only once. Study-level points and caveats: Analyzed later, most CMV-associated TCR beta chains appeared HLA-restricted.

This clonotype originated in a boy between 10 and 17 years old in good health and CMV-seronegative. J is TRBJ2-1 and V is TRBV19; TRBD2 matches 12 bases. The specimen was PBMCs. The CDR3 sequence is CASSSLLAGGLNEQFF. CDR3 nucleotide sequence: TGTGCCAGTAGTTCTCTCCTAGCGGGGGGGCTGAATGAGCAGTTCTTC.